Each of the 10 T cell receptor beta chains below was sequenced from the same sample in a study of blood T cell repertoires in COVID-19. Here immunoSEQ multiplex PCR was the method, and the copy in TCRdb shows in-frame clones only, minus some. The sample includes approximately 300,000 clones, 90% of them seen just once. The sequenced sample consisted of PBMCs or T cells enriched from blood (not recorded which). The receptors originated from a man in his fifties or sixties who had recovered from COVID-19.

The chain is built from TRBV4-1 and TRBJ1-1; the D is unclear. Germline assignment: CDR1 MGHRA and CDR2 YSYEKL. The CDR3 loop spans 15 amino acids. V gave up 4 bases and J gave up 3 bases, with 15 bases separating them. This CDR3 reads CASSLSDGKYTEAFF. For the CDR3, the DNA is TGCGCCAGCAGCCTATCGGACGGGAAATACACTGAAGCTTTCTTT.

The chain combines TRBV19 with TRBJ1-4; TRBD1 matches 7 bases. Trimming took 5 bases from V and 0 from J; bases not matched to a gene: 3. This CDR3 region has 15 residues. Germline-derived CDR1 and CDR2 are LNHDA and SQIVND (reference sequence). This CDR3 reads CASSRGQATNEKLFF. Here the CDR3 DNA reads TGTGCCAGTAGTCGAGGACAGGCAACTAATGAAAAACTGTTTTTT.

This chain links TRBV7-8 with TRBJ2-7; weak D call: TRBD1 (5 bases). The V and J ends lost 1 base and 5 bases respectively, with 12 bases between them. The CDR3 covers 14 residues. Germline lookup yields CDR1 SGHVS and CDR2 FQNEAQ. The CDR3 spells CASSLVAGSHEQYF. The CDR3 DNA sequence: TGTGCCAGCAGCTTAGTTGCAGGGTCCCACGAGCAGTACTTC. Using reference TRBV7-8 and TRBJ2-7 for the parts outside the CDR3, the full variable domain is GAGVSQSPRYKVAKRGQDVALRCDPISGHVSLFWYQQALGQGPEFLTYFQNEAQLDKSGLPSDRFFAERPEGSVSTLKIQRTQQEDSAVYLCASSLVAGSHEQYFGPGTRLTVT.

The chain is built from TRBV30 and TRBJ2-7, with D maybe TRBD2 (5 bases). This CDR3 region has 11 residues. Germline CDR1 and CDR2: GTSNPN and SVGIG (reference sequence). V was cut by 2 bases and J by 6 bases, with 8 bases left in between. CDR3 protein: CAWSRGFEQYF. CDR3 DNA: TGTGCCTGGAGTCGAGGGTTCGAGCAGTACTTC.

The chain joins TRBV3-1 (or the pseudogene TRBV3-2) to TRBJ2-1; 11 bases align to TRBD1. The CDR3 contains 16 residues. The V and J ends lost 4 bases and 2 bases, in that order; junction bases with no gene match: 4. CDR1 is LGHDT, CDR2 YNNKEL, per germline (reference sequence). CDR3 bases: TGTGCCAGCAGCCCCGTGGGACAGGGGGCCTACAATGAGCAGTTCTTC. Protein sequence: CASSPVGQGAYNEQFF.

V usage is TRBV12-3 or TRBV12-4 and J usage is TRBJ1-2; no firm D call. The V and J ends lost 1 base and 8 bases respectively, with 11 bases between them. The CDR3 totals 13 residues. Here the CDR3 DNA reads TGTGCCAGCAGTTTAGGGCAGTCACCCGGCTACACCTTC. Residues: CASSLGQSPGYTF.

The chain joins TRBV6-5 to TRBJ1-1; D ambiguous. The germline V gene encodes CDR1 MNHEY and CDR2 SVGAGI. V was pared by 6 bases and J by 4 bases, with 12 bases between. The CDR3 is 13 amino acids. The CDR3 is CASSRSGFTEAFF. Here the CDR3 DNA reads TGTGCCAGCAGCCGTTCTGGCTTCACTGAAGCTTTCTTT.

The V call is TRBV30, the J call TRBJ1-2, with 10 bases aligning to TRBD1. The CDR3 length is 16 residues. Germline CDR1 is GTSNPN and CDR2 is SVGIG (reference sequence). V lost 3 bases and J lost 5; bases outside the gene matches: 12. The CDR3 bases are TGTGCCTGGAGAGAGTCACCGGGACAGGGGTGGTATGGCTACACCTTC. Protein sequence: CAWRESPGQGWYGYTF.

This clone was counted only a few times. The genes are TRBV5-1 and TRBJ2-7, with a tentative D call TRBD1 (6 bases). This CDR3 has 14 residues. Per germline, CDR1 SGHRS and CDR2 YFSETQ. V gave up 0 bases and J gave up 3 bases, with 10 bases separating them. CDR3 region: CASSLEVDSYEQYF. The CDR3 DNA reads as TGCGCCAGCAGCTTGGAAGTGGACAGCTACGAGCAGTACTTC.

The chain couples TRBV5-1 to TRBJ1-4, with D uncertain. The CDR3 loop spans 13 amino acids. The germline V and J ends were trimmed by 0 bases and 8 bases, with 8 bases remaining between them. Germline CDR1 is SGHRS and CDR2 is YFSETQ. The CDR3 DNA reads as TGCGCCAGCAGCTTGGAAATCGGGGAAAAACTGTTTTTT. It encodes CASSLEIGEKLFF.